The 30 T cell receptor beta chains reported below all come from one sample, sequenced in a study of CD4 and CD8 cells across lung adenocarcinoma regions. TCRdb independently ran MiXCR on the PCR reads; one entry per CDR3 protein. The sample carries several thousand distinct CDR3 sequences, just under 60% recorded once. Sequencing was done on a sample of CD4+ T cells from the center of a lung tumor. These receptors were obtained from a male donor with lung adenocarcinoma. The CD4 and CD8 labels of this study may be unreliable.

CDR3 loop: CASSSAGVATGELFF. DNA of the CDR3: TGTGCCAGCAGTTCAGCGGGAGTAGCCACCGGGGAGCTGTTTTTT. This chain joins TRBV12-3 or TRBV12-4 and TRBJ2-2; 8 bases are shared with TRBD2. The CDR3 has 15 residues. J lost 4 bases, V lost 4 bases, and 5 bases had no gene match.

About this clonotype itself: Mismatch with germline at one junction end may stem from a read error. This CDR3 reads CATSDPLWSGGGGTDTQYF. DNA for the CDR3: TGTGCCACCAGTGACCCCCTTTGGTCGGGGGGGGGAGGCACAGACACTCAGTACTTT. The chain recombines TRBV24-1 with TRBJ2-3; 8 positions match TRBD2. Germline loops: CDR1 KGHDR, CDR2 SFDVKD. The CDR3 consists of 19 residues.

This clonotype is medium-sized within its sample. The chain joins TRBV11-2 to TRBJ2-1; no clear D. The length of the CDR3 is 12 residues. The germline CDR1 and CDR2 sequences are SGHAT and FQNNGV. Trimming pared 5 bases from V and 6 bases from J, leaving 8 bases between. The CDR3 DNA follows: TGTGCCAGCAGCCCTTGGGGCAATGAGCAGTTCTTC. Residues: CASSPWGNEQFF.

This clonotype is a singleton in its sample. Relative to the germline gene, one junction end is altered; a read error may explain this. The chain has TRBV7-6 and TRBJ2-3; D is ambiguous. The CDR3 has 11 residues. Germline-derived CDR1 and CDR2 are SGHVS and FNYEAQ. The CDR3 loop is CASRTGDTQFF. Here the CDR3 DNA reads TGTGCCAGCAGGACCGGAGATACGCAGTTCTTT.

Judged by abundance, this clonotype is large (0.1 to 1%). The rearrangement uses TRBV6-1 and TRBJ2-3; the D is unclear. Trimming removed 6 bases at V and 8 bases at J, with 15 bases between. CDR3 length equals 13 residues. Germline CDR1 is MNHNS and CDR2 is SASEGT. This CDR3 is CASSFGPGGTQYF. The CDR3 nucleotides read TGTGCCAGCAGCTTCGGACCCGGTGGTACGCAGTATTTT.

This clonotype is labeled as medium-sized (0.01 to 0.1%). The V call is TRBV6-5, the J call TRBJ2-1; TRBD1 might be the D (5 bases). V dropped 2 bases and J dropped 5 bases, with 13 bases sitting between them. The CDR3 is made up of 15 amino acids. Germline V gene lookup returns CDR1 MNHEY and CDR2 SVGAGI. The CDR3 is CASSYVQGGNNEQFF. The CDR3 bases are TGTGCCAGCAGTTACGTCCAGGGTGGTAACAATGAGCAGTTCTTC.

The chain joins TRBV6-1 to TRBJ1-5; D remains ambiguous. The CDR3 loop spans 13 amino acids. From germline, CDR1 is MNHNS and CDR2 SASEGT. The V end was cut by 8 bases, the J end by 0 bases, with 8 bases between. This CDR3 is CASDLNSNQPQHF. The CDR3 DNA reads TGTGCCAGCGACTTGAATAGCAATCAGCCCCAGCATTTT.

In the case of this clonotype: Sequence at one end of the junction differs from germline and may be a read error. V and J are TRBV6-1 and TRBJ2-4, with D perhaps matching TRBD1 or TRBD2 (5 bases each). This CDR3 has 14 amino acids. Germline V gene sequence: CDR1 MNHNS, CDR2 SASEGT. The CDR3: CGSSGQGAKDTQYF. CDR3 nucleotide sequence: TGTGGCAGCAGTGGGCAGGGAGCCAAAGATACTCAGTACTTC.

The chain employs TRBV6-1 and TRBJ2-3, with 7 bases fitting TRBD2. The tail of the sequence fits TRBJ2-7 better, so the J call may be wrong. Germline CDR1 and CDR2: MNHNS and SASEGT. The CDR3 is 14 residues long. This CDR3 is CAGSGKGDKETQYF. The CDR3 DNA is TGTGCGGGCAGCGGGAAGGGTGACAAAGAGACGCAGTACTTC.

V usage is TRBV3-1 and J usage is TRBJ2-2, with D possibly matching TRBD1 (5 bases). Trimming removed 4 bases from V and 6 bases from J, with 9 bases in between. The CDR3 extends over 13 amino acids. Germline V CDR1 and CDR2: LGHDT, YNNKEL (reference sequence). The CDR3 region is CASSLQGPGELFF. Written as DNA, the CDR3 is TGTGCCAGCAGCCTTCAGGGTCCCGGGGAGCTGTTTTTT.

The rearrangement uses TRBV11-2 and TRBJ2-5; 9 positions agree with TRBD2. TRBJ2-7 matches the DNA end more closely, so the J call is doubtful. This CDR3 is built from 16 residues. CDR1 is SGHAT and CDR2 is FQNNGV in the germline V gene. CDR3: CASSSFGAGGSYEQYF. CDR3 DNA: TGTGCCAGCAGCTCCTTCGGAGCGGGAGGTTCCTACGAGCAGTACTTC.

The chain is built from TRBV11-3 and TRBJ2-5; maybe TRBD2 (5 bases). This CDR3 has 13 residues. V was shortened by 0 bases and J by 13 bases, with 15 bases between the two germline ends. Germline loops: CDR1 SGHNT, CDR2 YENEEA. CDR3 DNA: TGTGCCAGCAGCTTAGATTCGGAGCGGTACCTGTACTTC. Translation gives CASSLDSERYLYF.

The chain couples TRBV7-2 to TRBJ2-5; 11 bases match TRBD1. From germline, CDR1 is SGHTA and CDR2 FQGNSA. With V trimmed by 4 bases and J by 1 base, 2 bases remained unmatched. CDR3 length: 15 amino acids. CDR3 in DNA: TGTGCCAGCAGCTCGGACAGGGGGCCCCAAGAGACCCAGTACTTC. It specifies CASSSDRGPQETQYF.

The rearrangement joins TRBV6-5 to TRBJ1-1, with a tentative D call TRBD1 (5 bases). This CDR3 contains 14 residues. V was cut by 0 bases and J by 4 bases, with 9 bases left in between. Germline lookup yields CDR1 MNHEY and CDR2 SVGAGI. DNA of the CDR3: TGTGCCAGCAGTTACTCCGGGGGGGGCACTGAAGCTTTCTTT. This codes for CASSYSGGGTEAFF.

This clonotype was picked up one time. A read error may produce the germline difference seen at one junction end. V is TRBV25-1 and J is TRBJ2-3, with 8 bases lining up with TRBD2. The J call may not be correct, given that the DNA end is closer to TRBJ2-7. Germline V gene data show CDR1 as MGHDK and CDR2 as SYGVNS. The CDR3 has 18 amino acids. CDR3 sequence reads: CVSSESGRGGSDGETQYF. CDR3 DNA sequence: TGTGTCAGCAGTGAATCGGGCCGGGGGGGGAGTGACGGGGAGACGCAGTACTTC.

DNA for the CDR3: TGTGCCAGCAGTCACCAATCGGGGTATTCGAAGACGGCAAATACTCAGTACTTC. Amino acids: CASSHQSGYSKTANTQYF. This sequence joins TRBV6-5 and TRBJ2-4, with a possible D match to TRBD2 (5 bases). V was clipped by 5 bases and J by 12 bases, with 32 bases between them. There are 18 residues in the CDR3. In germline, CDR1 is MNHEY, CDR2 SVGAGI.

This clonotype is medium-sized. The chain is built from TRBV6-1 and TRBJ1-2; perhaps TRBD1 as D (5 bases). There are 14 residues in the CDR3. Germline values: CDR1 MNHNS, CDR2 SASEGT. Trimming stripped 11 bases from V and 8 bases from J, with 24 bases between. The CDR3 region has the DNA TGTGCCGCCCATGAGAGGGGTTCCGGGAGAGGCTACACCTTC. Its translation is CAAHERGSGRGYTF.

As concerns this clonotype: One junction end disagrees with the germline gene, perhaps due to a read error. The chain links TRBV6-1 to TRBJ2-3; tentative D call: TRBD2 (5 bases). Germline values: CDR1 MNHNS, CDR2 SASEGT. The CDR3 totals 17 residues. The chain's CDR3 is CASSRRAVSGVRDTQYF. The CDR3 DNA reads TGTGCCAGCAGTCGTAGGGCGGTCAGCGGTGTCCGGGATACGCAGTACTTT.

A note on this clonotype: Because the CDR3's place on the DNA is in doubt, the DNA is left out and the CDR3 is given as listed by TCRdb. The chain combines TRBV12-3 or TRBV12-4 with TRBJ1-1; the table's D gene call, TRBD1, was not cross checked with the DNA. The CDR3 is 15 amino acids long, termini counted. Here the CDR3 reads CASSFLAGGNTEAFF.

The CDR3 here is CASSTTVATGIEKLFF. CDR3 DNA: TGTGCCAGCAGCACAACCGTGGCTACAGGGATTGAAAAACTGTTTTTT. J is TRBJ1-4 and V is TRBV27, with D possibly being TRBD1 (6 bases). The CDR3 sequence is 16 residues long. Germline V CDR1 and CDR2: MNHEY, SMNVEV (reference sequence). V lost 6 bases and J lost 7, with 21 bases in between.

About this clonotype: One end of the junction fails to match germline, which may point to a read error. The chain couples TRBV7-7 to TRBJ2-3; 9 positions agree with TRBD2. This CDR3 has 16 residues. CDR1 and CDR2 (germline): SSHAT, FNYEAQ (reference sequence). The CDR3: CASSFAGGRGKETQYF. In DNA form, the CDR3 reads TGTGCTAGCAGCTTCGCGGGAGGGCGAGGGAAAGAGACGCAGTATTTT.

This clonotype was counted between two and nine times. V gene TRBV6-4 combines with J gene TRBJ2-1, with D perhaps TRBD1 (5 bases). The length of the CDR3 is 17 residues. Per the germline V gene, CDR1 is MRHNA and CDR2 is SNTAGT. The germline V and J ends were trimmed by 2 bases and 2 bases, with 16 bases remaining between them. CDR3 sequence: CASSDPRAVLPYNEQFF. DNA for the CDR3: TGTGCCAGCAGTGACCCCAGGGCCGTACTACCCTACAATGAGCAGTTCTTC.

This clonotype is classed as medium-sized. For the CDR3, the DNA is TGTGCCAGCAGAGCAGGGGGCAATCAGCCCCAGCATTTT. This gives the protein CASRAGGNQPQHF. The genes are TRBV6-1 and TRBJ1-5; tentative D call: TRBD1 (6 bases). Germline CDR1 and CDR2: MNHNS and SASEGT. The CDR3 consists of 13 residues. Trimming left V 6 bases short and J 2 bases short, with 8 bases between.

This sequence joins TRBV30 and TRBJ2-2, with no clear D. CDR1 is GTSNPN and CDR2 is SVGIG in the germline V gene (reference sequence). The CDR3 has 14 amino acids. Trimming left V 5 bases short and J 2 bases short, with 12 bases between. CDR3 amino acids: CAWDWLGNTGELFF. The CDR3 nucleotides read TGTGCCTGGGACTGGTTGGGTAACACCGGGGAGCTGTTTTTT.

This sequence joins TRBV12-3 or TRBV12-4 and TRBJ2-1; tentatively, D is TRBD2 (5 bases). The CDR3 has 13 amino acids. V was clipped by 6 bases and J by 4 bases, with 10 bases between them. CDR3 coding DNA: TGTGCCAGCAGGGCGGGCCCTTACAATGAGCAGTTCTTC. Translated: CASRAGPYNEQFF.

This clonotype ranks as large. DNA for the CDR3: TGTGCCAGCAGGACGGCAAATAGCAATCAGCCCCAGCATTTT. It translates to CASRTANSNQPQHF. This chain uses TRBV6-1 with TRBJ1-5; the D is unclear. This CDR3 is built from 14 residues. CDR1 and CDR2 from the germline V gene are MNHNS and SASEGT. The ends were cut back, 6 bases at V and 0 bases at J, with 9 bases in the middle.

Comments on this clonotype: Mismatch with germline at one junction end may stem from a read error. CDR3 sequence: CASSGEGDQETQYF. The CDR3 DNA sequence: TGTGCGAGCAGTGGTGAGGGTGACCAAGAGACGCAGTACTTC. V gene TRBV6-1 combines with J gene TRBJ2-5; tentative D call: TRBD2 (5 bases). The CDR3 sequence is 14 residues long. Germline CDR1 and CDR2: MNHNS and SASEGT.

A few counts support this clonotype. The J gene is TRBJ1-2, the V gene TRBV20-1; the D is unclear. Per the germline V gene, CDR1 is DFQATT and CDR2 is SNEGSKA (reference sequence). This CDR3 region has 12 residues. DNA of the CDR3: TGCAGGGTAGCGTTAGCTTTATATGGCTACACCTTC. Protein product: CRVALALYGYTF.

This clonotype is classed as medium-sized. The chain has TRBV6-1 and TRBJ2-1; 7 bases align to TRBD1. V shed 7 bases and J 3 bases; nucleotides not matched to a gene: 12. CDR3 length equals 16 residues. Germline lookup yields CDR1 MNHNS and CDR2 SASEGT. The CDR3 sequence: CASTPRDSWDYNEQFF. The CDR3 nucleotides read TGTGCCAGCACCCCCCGGGACAGTTGGGACTACAATGAGCAGTTCTTC.

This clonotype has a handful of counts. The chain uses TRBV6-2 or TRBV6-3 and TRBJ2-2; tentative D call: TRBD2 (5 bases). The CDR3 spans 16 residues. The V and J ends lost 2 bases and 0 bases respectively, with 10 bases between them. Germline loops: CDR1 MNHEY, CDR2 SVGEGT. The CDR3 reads CASSYATAANTGELFF. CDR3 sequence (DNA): TGTGCCAGCAGTTACGCAACAGCGGCGAACACCGGGGAGCTGTTTTTT.